The 12 T cell receptor beta chains below were found in one sample sequenced in a study of blood T cell repertoires in COVID-19. TCRdb keeps only in-frame clones here, not all; method: immunoSEQ multiplex PCR. The sample has 120,000 to 150,000 clones, around nine tenths seen once. The specimen was peripheral blood. The receptors derive from a woman aged 55-70 years with acute or convalescent COVID-19.

The count of this clone is one. The rearrangement links TRBV30 to TRBJ1-1, with 7 bases matching TRBD1. Germline V gives CDR1 GTSNPN, CDR2 SVGIG (reference sequence). The J segment lost 3 bases and the V segment lost 7 bases, leaving 8 bases of the junction unmatched. The CDR3 is 13 amino acids. The DNA of the CDR3 is TGTGCCTTAGATCTCGGGACAGACACTGAAGCTTTCTTT. This codes for CALDLGTDTEAFF. The complete variable domain, with remaining parts taken from reference TRBV30 and TRBJ1-1, reads SQTIHQWPATLVQPVGSPLSLECTVEGTSNPNLYWYRQAAGRGLQLLFYSVGIGQISSEVPQNLSASRPQDRQFILSSKKLLLSDSGFYLCALDLGTDTEAFFGQGTRLTVV.

This clone was found a few times. The chain carries TRBV13 and TRBJ1-2; 8 positions match TRBD1. Germline V lookup: CDR1 PRHDT, CDR2 FYEKMQ (reference sequence). V lost 0 bases, J lost 7 bases, and 13 bases stayed unmatched. The CDR3 consists of 17 residues. The CDR3 nucleotides read TGTGCCAGCAGCTTAGGCCGGGGGCTTGGGACAGGTTCTGGCTACACCTTC. This gives the protein CASSLGRGLGTGSGYTF.

The chain employs TRBV11-3 and TRBJ1-6; D might be TRBD1 (5 bases). The CDR3 spans 14 residues. CDR1 SGHNT and CDR2 YENEEA come from the germline V gene. V dropped 6 bases and J dropped 12 bases, with 18 bases sitting between them. The CDR3 sequence is CASSRHRQRRPLHF. CDR3 in DNA: TGTGCCAGCAGTAGACACCGACAGAGGCGACCCCTCCACTTT.

The chain joins TRBV10-3 to TRBJ1-1; possibly TRBD1 for D (6 bases). CDR3 length: 11 amino acids. Looked up from germline, CDR1 is ENHRY and CDR2 is SYGVKD. V gave up 5 bases and J gave up 7 bases, with 8 bases separating them. In DNA form, the CDR3 reads TGTGCCATCAGTTTACAGGGTGAAGCTTTCTTT. It encodes CAISLQGEAFF.

This chain connects TRBV19 to TRBJ2-1; a weak D match, TRBD1 (6 bases). The germline V gene has CDR1 LNHDA and CDR2 SQIVND (reference sequence). This CDR3 is built from 17 residues. V was shortened by 1 base and J by 4 bases, with 17 bases between the two germline ends. CDR3 sequence: CASSIASGAAPYNEQFF. The CDR3 DNA reads TGTGCCAGTAGTATAGCTTCAGGGGCCGCACCTTACAATGAGCAGTTCTTC.

The chain uses TRBV29-1 and TRBJ1-1; 10 bases are a match to TRBD1. CDR1 SQVTM and CDR2 ANQGSEA come from the germline V gene. The CDR3 totals 13 residues. V dropped 7 bases and J dropped 3; count of bases not matched to a gene: 5. The CDR3, as DNA: TGCAGCGCCATGACAGGGGGCTACACTGAAGCTTTCTTT. Encoded protein: CSAMTGGYTEAFF.

The rearrangement uses TRBV3-1 (or the pseudogene TRBV3-2) and TRBJ1-5; perhaps TRBD1 as D (6 bases). CDR1 LGHDT and CDR2 YNNKEL come from the germline V gene (reference sequence). Trimming took off 4 bases at V and 0 bases at J, with 7 bases between the two ends. The CDR3 sequence is 14 residues long. The CDR3 nucleotides read TGTGCCAGCAGCCCACAGGGTAGCAATCAGCCCCAGCATTTT. This encodes CASSPQGSNQPQHF.

This sequence joins TRBV9 and TRBJ2-7; the match to TRBD1 covers 7 bases. The germline V gene encodes CDR1 SGDLS and CDR2 YYNGEE. CDR3 length equals 15 residues. The ends lost 4 bases at V and 0 bases at J; junction bases unmatched: 7. CDR3 bases: TGTGCCAGCAGCCCGGGGACAGTACTCTCCTACGAGCAGTACTTC. Translation gives CASSPGTVLSYEQYF.

V gene TRBV3-1 (or the pseudogene TRBV3-2) combines with J gene TRBJ2-3, with TRBD2 identical over 10 bases. CDR1 is LGHDT and CDR2 is YNNKEL in the germline V gene (reference sequence). CDR3 length: 16 amino acids. Trimming took 0 bases from V and 4 from J; bases not matched to a gene: 4. CDR3 sequence reads: CASSQDRLAGADTQYF. In nucleotides, the CDR3 is TGTGCCAGCAGCCAAGATAGGCTAGCGGGGGCAGATACGCAGTATTTT.

The genes are TRBV6-5 and TRBJ2-1; 8 bases match TRBD2. V lost 2 bases to trimming and J lost 1 base; unmatched junction nucleotides: 4. The CDR3 has 16 residues. Germline V CDR1 and CDR2: MNHEY, SVGAGI. The CDR3 region is CASSYASGGSYNEQFF. Here the CDR3 DNA reads TGTGCCAGCAGTTACGCTTCGGGGGGGTCCTACAATGAGCAGTTCTTC.

This clone was observed a single time. This chain uses TRBV30 with TRBJ1-1; D ambiguous. Trimming removed 1 base from V and 1 base from J, with 7 bases in between. Germline V gene sequence: CDR1 GTSNPN, CDR2 SVGIG (reference sequence). The CDR3 contains 13 residues. The CDR3 reads CAWSAQENTEAFF. The CDR3, as DNA: TGTGCCTGGAGTGCCCAGGAGAACACTGAAGCTTTCTTT.

This clone appeared once. The chain uses TRBV7-9 and TRBJ2-3; 8 nucleotides align to TRBD1. The CDR3 is 16 amino acids. The trim removed 1 base at V and 5 bases at J, leaving 8 bases unmatched. The germline gives CDR1 SEHNR, CDR2 FQNEAQ (reference sequence). DNA for the CDR3: TGTGCCAGCAGCTTAGTTCCCAGGGGGCTGGTAGATACGCAGTATTTT. Protein sequence: CASSLVPRGLVDTQYF.